Here is one T cell receptor (beta chain) with its context. Its antigen is not known. The PCR had 60 Vbeta and 13 Jbeta primers. Source study methods: Some 11 million of the 75 million to 95 million unique TCR beta chains counted in a later analysis were shared. The protocol was immunoSEQ multiplex PCR, while the TCRdb copy is restricted to in-frame clones and leaves out a portion. The V and J calls and clone size come from that table; D and trimming were worked out from the DNA. The sample has some 140,000 clones, about four fifths seen once. The donors gave bone marrow, and they were healthy. The data stem from a study of cytomegalovirus exposure and HLA in healthy donors. General observations from the study: Links to common viral pathogens appeared, in a later analysis, for several of the most significant clusters. Altogether, 160 or so TCR beta chains were recorded as cytomegalovirus-associated.

This CDR3 has 13 amino acids. V lost 0 bases to trimming and J lost 6 bases, with 9 bases between them. Germline V gives CDR1 ENHRY, CDR2 SYGVKD. Sequences were obtained from PBMCs. The gene calls are TRBV10-3 and TRBJ2-7, with D possibly matching TRBD2 (7 bases). This TCR came from a man younger than 40 in good health and CMV-seropositive. CDR3 residues: CAISESGGGEQYF. DNA for the CDR3: TGTGCCATCAGTGAGTCAGGGGGGGGCGAGCAGTACTTC.